Following are 9 T cell receptor beta chains from one sample sequenced in a study of cytomegalovirus exposure and HLA in healthy donors. The PCR contained 60 Vbeta and 13 Jbeta primers. Assay: immunoSEQ multiplex PCR; the TCRdb copy retains only in-frame clones and omits some. The sample contains around 80,000 clones, 60% to 80% of which appear only once. Material for sequencing was PBMCs. Receptor source: a female donor in good health and CMV-seronegative.

This chain links TRBV15 with TRBJ1-4, with 8 bases fitting TRBD1. CDR3 size: 14 residues. Germline CDR1 reads LNHNV; CDR2 reads YYDKDF (reference sequence). V was pared by 4 bases and J by 8 bases, with 6 bases of the junction left unmatched. CDR3 bases: TGTGCCACCAGCAACGACAGGGGAAGGGAAAAACTGTTTTTT. It encodes CATSNDRGREKLFF. The full variable domain, in which reference TRBV15 and TRBJ1-4 provide the parts outside the CDR3, is DAMVIQNPRYQVTQFGKPVTLSCSQTLNHNVMYWYQQKSSQAPKLLFHYYDKDFNNEADTPDNFQSRRPNTSFCFLDIRSPGLGDTAMYLCATSNDRGREKLFFGSGTQLSVL.

The V gene is TRBV5-1, the J gene TRBJ2-7, with 8 bases identical to TRBD1. CDR1 SGHRS and CDR2 YFSETQ come from the germline V gene. With 5 bases clipped from V and 5 bases from J, the junction kept 15 bases outside the gene matches. The CDR3 is 16 residues long. The CDR3 region has the DNA TGCGCCAGCAGTCAATCCGGGACAGGAGTTTGGAACGAGCAGTACTTC. This encodes CASSQSGTGVWNEQYF.

The chain links TRBV9 to TRBJ2-1, with 8 bases aligning to TRBD1. Per the germline V gene, CDR1 is SGDLS and CDR2 is YYNGEE. This CDR3 region has 14 residues. Trimming at V came to 3 bases and at J to 7 bases, leaving 6 bases not matched to a gene. CDR3 DNA sequence: TGTGCCAGCAGCGCCGGGACAGGTTTGAATGAGCAGTTCTTC. Translation: CASSAGTGLNEQFF.

The genes are TRBV6-1 and TRBJ2-7, with D possibly matching TRBD2 (7 bases). Germline V gene sequence: CDR1 MNHNS, CDR2 SASEGT. The CDR3 is 15 amino acids. Trimming took 4 bases from V and 1 from J, leaving 14 bases between them. DNA for the CDR3: TGTGCCAGCAGTGGAGGGAGGGGGAGATCCTACGAGCAGTACTTC. Amino acid sequence: CASSGGRGRSYEQYF.

The chain uses TRBV7-9 and TRBJ1-6; 8 positions agree with TRBD1. The junction had 10 bases not matched to a gene; V was cut back by 2 bases and J by 4 bases. CDR3 size: 18 residues. Germline V CDR1 and CDR2: SEHNR, FQNEAQ (reference sequence). CDR3 sequence: CASSLLSTGGPYNSPLHF. The CDR3 nucleotides are TGTGCCAGCAGCTTACTTAGCACAGGGGGACCTTATAATTCACCCCTCCACTTT.

J is TRBJ2-3 and V is TRBV2; maybe TRBD2 (6 bases). V was trimmed by 7 bases and J by 3 bases, leaving 11 bases between them. Germline lookup yields CDR1 SNHLY and CDR2 FYNNEI. There are 13 residues in the CDR3. In nucleotides, the CDR3 is TGTGCCAGCAATCCTGGGGGGACAGATACGCAGTATTTT. Translating it yields CASNPGGTDTQYF.

The chain recombines TRBV6-5 with TRBJ2-7; TRBD2 agrees at 9 bases. This CDR3 contains 15 residues. The germline V gene has CDR1 MNHEY and CDR2 SVGAGI. Trimming removed 0 bases from V and 2 bases from J; junction bases left unmatched: 2. CDR3 protein: CASSYSLAGAYEQYF. The CDR3 DNA sequence: TGTGCCAGCAGTTACTCTTTAGCGGGGGCCTACGAGCAGTACTTC.

The CDR3 is CASSAGTMGNIQYF. CDR3 coding DNA: TGTGCCAGCAGTGCCGGGACTATGGGAAACATTCAGTACTTC. The chain couples TRBV6-5 to TRBJ2-4; 7 bases agree with TRBD2. Germline V gene sequence: CDR1 MNHEY, CDR2 SVGAGI. The V gene end was trimmed by 5 bases and the J gene end by 6 bases; junction bases not matched to a gene: 7. The CDR3 covers 14 residues.

The rearrangement joins TRBV2 to TRBJ2-2; no clear D. The CDR3 length is 12 residues. Germline CDR1 and CDR2: SNHLY and FYNNEI. V lost 7 bases to trimming and J lost 3 bases, with 6 bases between them. CDR3 protein: CASMTDTGELFF. The CDR3 DNA follows: TGTGCCAGCATGACTGACACCGGGGAGCTGTTTTTT.